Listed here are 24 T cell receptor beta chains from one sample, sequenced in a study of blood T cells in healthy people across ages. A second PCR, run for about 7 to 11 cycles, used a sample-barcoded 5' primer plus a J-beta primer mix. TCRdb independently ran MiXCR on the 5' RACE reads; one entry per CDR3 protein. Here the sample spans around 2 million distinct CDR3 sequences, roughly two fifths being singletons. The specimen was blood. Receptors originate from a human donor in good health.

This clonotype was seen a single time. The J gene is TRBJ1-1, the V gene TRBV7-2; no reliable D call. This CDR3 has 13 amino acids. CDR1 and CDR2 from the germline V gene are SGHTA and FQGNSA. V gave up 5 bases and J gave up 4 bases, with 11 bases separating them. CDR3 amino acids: CASSPERSTEAFF. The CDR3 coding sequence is TGTGCCAGCAGCCCGGAGAGGAGCACTGAAGCTTTCTTT.

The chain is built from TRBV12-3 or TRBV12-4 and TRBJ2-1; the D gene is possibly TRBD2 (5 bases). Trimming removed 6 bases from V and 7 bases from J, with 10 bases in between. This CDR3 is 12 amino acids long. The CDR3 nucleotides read TGTGCCAGCAGAATGGAGCGGAATGAGCAGTTCTTC. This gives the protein CASRMERNEQFF.

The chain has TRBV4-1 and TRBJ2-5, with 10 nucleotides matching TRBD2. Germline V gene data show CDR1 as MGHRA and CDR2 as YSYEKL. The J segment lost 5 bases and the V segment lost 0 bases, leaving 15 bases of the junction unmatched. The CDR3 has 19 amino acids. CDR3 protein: CASSQDGDSGGSIVETQYF. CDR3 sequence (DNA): TGCGCCAGCAGCCAAGATGGTGATAGCGGGGGGTCGATCGTGGAGACCCAGTACTTC.

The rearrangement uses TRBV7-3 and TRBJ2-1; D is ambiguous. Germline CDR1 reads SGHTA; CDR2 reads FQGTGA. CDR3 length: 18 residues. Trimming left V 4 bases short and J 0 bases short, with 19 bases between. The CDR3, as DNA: TGTGCCAGCAGCTCTCGACCACTTGGGGTCAGCTCCTACAATGAGCAGTTCTTC. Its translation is CASSSRPLGVSSYNEQFF.

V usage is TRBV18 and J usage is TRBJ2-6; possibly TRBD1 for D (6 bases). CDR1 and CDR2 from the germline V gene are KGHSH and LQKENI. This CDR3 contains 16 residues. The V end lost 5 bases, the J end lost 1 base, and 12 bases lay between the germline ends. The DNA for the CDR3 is TGTGCCAGCTCAGCCTCTACAGGGTCTGGGGCCAACGTCCTGACTTTC. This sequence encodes CASSASTGSGANVLTF.

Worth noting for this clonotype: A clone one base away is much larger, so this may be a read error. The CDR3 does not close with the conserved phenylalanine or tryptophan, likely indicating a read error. Here the CDR3 reads CASSQGLGEKLFC. CDR3 nucleotide sequence: TGCGCCAGCAGCCAAGGGTTAGGGGAAAAACTGTTTTGT. This sequence joins TRBV4-1 and TRBJ1-4, with unresolved D. V was pared by 1 base and J by 8 bases, with 8 bases between. The CDR3 has 13 residues. Germline values: CDR1 MGHRA, CDR2 YSYEKL.

This CDR3 is CASSLQDGAYNEQFF. In DNA form, the CDR3 reads TGCGCCAGCAGCTTGCAGGACGGGGCCTACAATGAGCAGTTCTTC. The chain has TRBV5-1 and TRBJ2-1, with D perhaps TRBD2 (5 bases). Trimming stripped 1 base from V and 2 bases from J, with 10 bases between. Germline assignment: CDR1 SGHRS and CDR2 YFSETQ. This CDR3 has 15 residues.

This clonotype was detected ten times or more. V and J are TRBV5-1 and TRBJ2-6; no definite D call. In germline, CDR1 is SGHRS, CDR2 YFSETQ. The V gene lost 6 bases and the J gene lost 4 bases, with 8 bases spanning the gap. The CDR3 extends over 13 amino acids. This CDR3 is CASMEMGANVLTF. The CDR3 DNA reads TGCGCCAGCATGGAAATGGGGGCCAACGTCCTGACTTTC. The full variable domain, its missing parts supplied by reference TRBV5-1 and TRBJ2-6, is KAGVTQTPRYLIKTRGQQVTLSCSPISGHRSVSWYQQTPGQGLQFLFEYFSETQRNKGNFPGRFSGRQFSNSRSEMNVSTLELGDSALYLCASMEMGANVLTFGAGSRLTVL.

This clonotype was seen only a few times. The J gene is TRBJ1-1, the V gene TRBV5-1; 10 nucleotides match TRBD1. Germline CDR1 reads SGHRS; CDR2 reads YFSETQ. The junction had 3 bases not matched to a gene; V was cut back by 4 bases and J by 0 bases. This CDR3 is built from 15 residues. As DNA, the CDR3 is TGCGCCAGCAGCAGGGACAGGGGATTGAACACTGAAGCTTTCTTT. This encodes CASSRDRGLNTEAFF.

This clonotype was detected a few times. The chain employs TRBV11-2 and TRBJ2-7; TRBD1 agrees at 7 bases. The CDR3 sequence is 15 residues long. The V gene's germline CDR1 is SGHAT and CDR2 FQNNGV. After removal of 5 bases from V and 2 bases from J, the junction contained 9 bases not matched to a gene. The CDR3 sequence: CASSRTGTDPYEQYF. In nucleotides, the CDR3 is TGTGCCAGCAGCCGAACCGGGACAGATCCCTACGAGCAGTACTTC. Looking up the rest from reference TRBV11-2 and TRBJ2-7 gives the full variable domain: EAGVAQSPRYKIIEKRQSVAFWCNPISGHATLYWYQQILGQGPKLLIQFQNNGVVDDSQLPKDRFSAERLKGVDSTLKIQPAKLEDSAVYLCASSRTGTDPYEQYFGPGTRLTVT.

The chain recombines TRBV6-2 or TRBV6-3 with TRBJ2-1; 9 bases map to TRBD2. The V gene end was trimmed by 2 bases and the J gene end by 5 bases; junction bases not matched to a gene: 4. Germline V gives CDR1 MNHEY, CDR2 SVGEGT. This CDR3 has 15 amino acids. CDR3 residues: CASSYPIAGDNEQFF. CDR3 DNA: TGTGCCAGCAGTTACCCCATAGCGGGGGACAATGAGCAGTTCTTC.

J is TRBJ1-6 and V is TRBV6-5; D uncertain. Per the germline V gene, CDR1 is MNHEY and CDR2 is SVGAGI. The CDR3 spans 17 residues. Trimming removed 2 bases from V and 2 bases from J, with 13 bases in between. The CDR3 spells CASSYGPGLTYNSPLHF. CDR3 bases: TGTGCCAGCAGTTACGGGCCGGGTCTTACCTATAATTCACCCCTCCACTTT.

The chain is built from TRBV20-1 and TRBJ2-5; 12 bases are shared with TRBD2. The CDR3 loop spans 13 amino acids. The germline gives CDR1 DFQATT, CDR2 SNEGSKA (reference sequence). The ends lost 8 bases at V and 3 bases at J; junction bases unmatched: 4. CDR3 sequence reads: CSTSSGGEETQYF. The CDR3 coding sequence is TGCAGTACTTCTAGCGGGGGGGAAGAGACCCAGTACTTC.

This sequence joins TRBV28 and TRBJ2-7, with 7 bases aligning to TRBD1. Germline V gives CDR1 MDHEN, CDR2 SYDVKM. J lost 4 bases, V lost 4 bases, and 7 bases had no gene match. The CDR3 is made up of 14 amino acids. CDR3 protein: CASSSGTALYEQYF. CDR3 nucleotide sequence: TGTGCCAGCAGTTCCGGGACAGCTTTGTACGAGCAGTACTTC.

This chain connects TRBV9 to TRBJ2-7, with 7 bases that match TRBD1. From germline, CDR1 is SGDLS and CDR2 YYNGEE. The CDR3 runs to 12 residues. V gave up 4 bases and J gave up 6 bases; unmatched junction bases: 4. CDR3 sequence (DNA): TGTGCCAGCAGCAGAGGGGGCCTCGAGCAGTACTTC. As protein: CASSRGGLEQYF.

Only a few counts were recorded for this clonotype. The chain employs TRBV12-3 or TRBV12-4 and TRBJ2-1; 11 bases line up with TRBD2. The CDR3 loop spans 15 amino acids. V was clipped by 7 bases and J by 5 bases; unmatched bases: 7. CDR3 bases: TGTGCCAGCAACCAACTAGCGGGGGTAAACAATGAGCAGTTCTTC. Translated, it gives CASNQLAGVNNEQFF.

The CDR3 DNA is TGTGCCAGCACTGGGTATAGGGAAAACATTCAGTACTTC. This translates into CASTGYRENIQYF. The chain is built from TRBV27 and TRBJ2-4; D remains unclear. Germline values: CDR1 MNHEY, CDR2 SMNVEV (reference sequence). Trimming shortened V by 7 bases and J by 5 bases, and 12 bases separated the two germline ends. The length of the CDR3 is 13 residues.

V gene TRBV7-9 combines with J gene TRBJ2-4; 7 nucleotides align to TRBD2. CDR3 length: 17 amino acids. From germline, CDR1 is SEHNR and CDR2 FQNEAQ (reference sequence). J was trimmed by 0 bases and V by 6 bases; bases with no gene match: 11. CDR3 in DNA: TGTGCCAGCAGTCCTCTACCGGGGGGATTAGCCAAAAACATTCAGTACTTC. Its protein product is CASSPLPGGLAKNIQYF.

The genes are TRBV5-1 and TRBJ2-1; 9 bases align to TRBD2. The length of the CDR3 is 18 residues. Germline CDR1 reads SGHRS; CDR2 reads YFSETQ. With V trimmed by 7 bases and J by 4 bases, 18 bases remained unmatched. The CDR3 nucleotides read TGCGCCAGCGGCCCTTCCTTAAGACTAGCGGAGGGGTACAATGAGCAGTTCTTC. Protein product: CASGPSLRLAEGYNEQFF.

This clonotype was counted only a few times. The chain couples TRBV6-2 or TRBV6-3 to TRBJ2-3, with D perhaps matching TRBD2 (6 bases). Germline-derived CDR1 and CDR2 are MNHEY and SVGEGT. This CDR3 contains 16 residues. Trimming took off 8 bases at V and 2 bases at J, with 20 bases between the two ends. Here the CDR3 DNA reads TGTGCCAGCTCCCCAGAAGTTGGGGGACTCACAGATACGCAGTATTTT. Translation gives CASSPEVGGLTDTQYF.

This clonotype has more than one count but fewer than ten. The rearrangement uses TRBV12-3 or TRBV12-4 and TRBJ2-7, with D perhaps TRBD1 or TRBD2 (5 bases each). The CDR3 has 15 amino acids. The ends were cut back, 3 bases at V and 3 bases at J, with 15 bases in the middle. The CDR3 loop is CASSLGEGVGYEQYF. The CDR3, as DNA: TGTGCCAGCAGTTTGGGAGAAGGGGTCGGCTACGAGCAGTACTTC.

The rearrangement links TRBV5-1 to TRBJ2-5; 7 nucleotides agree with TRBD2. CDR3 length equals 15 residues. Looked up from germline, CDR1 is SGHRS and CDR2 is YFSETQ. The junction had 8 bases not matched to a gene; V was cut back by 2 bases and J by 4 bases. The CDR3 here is CASSLAAGERETQYF. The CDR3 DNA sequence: TGCGCCAGCAGCTTAGCTGCGGGGGAACGAGAGACCCAGTACTTC.

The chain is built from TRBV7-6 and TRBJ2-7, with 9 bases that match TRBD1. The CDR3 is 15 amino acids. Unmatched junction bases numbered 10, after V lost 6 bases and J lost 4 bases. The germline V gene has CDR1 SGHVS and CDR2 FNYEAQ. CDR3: CASRRGGTGSYEQYF. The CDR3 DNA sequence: TGTGCCAGCAGGAGGGGCGGGACAGGGTCATACGAGCAGTACTTC.

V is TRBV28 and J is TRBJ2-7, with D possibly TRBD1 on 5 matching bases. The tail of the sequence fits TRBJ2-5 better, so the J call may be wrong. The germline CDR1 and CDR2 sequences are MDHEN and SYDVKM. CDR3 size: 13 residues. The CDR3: CASNLRQRETQYF. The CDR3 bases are TGTGCCAGCAACCTTCGACAGAGGGAGACCCAGTACTTC.